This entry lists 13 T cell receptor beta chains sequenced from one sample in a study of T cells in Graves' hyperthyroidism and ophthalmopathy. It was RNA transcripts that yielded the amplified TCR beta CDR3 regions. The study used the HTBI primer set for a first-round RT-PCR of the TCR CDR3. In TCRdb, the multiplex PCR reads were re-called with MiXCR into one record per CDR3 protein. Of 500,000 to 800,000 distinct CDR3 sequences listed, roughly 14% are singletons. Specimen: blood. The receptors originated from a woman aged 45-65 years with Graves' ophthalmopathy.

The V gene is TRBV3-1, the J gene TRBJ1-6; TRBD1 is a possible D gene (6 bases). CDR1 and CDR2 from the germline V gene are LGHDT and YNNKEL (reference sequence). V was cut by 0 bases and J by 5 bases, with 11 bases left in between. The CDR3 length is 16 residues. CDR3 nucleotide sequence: TGTGCCAGCAGCCAAGATTTAAGACAGGATAATTCACCCCTCCACTTT. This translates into CASSQDLRQDNSPLHF.

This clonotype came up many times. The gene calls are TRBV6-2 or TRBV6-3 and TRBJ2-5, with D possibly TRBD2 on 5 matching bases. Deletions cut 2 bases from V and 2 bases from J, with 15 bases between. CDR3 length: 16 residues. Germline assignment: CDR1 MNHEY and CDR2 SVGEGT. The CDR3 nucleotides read TGTGCCAGCAGTTACAGTTCCCGGAGAGGGCAAGAGACCCAGTACTTC. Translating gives CASSYSSRRGQETQYF.

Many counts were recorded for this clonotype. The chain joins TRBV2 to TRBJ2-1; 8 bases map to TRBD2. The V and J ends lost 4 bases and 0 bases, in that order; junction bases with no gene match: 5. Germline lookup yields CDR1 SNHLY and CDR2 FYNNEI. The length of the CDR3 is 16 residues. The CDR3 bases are TGTGCCAGCAGTGTAGCGGGACTAAGCTCCTACAATGAGCAGTTCTTC. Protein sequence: CASSVAGLSSYNEQFF.

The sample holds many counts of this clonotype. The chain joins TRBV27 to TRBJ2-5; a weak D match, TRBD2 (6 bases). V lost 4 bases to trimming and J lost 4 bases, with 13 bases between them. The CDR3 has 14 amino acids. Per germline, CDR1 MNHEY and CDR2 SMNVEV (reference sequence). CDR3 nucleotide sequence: TGTGCCAGCAGTTGGGCGGGGCGGGGAGAGACCCAGTACTTC. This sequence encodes CASSWAGRGETQYF.

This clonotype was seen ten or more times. CDR3 protein: CASSFARTSGGSTDTQYF. The CDR3 nucleotides read TGTGCCAGCAGCTTCGCCCGGACTAGCGGGGGAAGCACAGATACGCAGTATTTT. V usage is TRBV7-2 and J usage is TRBJ2-3; the match to TRBD2 covers 13 bases. CDR1 SGHTA and CDR2 FQGNSA come from the germline V gene. Unmatched junction bases numbered 6, after V lost 3 bases and J lost 0 bases. This CDR3 contains 18 residues.

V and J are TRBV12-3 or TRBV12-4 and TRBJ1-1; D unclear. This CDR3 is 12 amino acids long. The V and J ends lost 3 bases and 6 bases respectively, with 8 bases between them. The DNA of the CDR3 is TGTGCCAGCAGTTTCCCCGCGGCTGAAGCTTTCTTT. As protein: CASSFPAAEAFF.

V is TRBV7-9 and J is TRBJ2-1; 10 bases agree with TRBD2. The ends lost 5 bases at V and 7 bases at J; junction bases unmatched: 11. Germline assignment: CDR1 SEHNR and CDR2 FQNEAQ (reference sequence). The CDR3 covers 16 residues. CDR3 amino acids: CASSPPSGSMGNEQFF. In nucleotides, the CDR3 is TGTGCCAGCAGCCCCCCTAGCGGGAGTATGGGTAATGAGCAGTTCTTC.

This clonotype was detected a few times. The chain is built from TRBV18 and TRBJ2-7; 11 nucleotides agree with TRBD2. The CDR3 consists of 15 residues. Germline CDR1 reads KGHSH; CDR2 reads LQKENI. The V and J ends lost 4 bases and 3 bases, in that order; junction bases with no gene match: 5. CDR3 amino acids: CASSHTSGRFYEQYF. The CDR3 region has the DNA TGTGCCAGCTCACATACTAGCGGGAGATTCTACGAGCAGTACTTC.

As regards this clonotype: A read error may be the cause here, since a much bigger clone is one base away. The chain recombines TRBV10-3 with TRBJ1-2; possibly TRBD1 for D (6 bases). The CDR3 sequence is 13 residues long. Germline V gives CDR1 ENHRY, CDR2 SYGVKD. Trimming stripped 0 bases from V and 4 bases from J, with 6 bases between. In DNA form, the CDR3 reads TGTGCCATCAGTGAGTCAGGGGGCTATGGCTACACCTTC. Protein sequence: CAISESGGYGYTF.

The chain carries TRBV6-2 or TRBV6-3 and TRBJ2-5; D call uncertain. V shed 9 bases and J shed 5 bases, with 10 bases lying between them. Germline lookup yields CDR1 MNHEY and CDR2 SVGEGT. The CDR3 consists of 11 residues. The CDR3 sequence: CASSRVETQYF. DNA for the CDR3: TGTGCCAGTAGCCGGGTGGAGACCCAGTACTTC.

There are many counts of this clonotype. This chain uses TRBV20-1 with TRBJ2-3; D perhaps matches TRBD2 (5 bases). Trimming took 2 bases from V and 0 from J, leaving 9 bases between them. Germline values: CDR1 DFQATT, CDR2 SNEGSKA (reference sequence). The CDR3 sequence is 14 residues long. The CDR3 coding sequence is TGCAGTGCTAGACCCGGGGTTAGCACAGATACGCAGTATTTT. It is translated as CSARPGVSTDTQYF.

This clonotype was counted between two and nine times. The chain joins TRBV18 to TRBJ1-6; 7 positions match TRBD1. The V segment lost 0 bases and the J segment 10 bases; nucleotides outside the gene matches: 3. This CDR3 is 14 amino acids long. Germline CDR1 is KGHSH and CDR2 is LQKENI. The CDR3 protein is CASSPPQGESPLHF. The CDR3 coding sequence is TGTGCCAGCTCACCACCGCAGGGGGAGTCACCCCTCCACTTT. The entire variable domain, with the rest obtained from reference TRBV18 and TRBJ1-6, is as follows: NAGVMQNPRHLVRRRGQEARLRCSPMKGHSHVYWYRQLPEEGLKFMVYLQKENIIDESGMPKERFSAEFPKEGPSILRIQQVVRGDSAAYFCASSPPQGESPLHFGNGTRLTVT.

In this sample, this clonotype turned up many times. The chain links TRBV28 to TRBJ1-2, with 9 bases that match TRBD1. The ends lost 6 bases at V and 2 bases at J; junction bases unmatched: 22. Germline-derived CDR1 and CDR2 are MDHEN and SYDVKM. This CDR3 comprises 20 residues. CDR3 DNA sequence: TGTGCCAGCAGCCCTCACAGGGGGCCGAGTGTGGACGGAGAAAACTATGGCTACACCTTC. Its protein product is CASSPHRGPSVDGENYGYTF.